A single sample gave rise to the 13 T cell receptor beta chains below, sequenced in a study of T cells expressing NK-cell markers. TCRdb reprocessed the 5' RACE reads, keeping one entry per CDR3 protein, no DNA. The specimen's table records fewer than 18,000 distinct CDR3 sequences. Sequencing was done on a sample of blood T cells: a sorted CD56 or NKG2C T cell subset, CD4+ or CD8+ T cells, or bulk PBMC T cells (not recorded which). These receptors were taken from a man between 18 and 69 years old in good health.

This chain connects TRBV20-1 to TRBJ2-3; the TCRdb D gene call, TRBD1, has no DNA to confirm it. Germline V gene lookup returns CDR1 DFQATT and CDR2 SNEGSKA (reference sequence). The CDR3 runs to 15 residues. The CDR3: CSATRTGESTDTQYF.

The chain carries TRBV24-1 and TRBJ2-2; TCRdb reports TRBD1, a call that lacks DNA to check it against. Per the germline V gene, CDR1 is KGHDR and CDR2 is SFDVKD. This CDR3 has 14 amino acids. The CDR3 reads CATLGDTNTGELFF.

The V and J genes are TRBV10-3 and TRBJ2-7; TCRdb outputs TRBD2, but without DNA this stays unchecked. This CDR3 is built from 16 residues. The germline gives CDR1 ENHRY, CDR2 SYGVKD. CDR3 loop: CAISEPGASGSYEQYF.

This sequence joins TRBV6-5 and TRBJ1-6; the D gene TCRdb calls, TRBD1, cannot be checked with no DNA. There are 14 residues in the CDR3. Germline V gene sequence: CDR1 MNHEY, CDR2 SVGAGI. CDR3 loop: CASSYGTDNSPLHF.

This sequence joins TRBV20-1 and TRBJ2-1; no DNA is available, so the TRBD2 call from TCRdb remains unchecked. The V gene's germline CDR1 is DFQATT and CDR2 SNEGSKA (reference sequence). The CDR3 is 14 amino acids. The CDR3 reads CSARIAGGYNEQFF.

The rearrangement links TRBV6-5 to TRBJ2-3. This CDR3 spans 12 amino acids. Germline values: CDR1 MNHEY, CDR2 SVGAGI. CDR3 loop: CASRNEVDTQYF.

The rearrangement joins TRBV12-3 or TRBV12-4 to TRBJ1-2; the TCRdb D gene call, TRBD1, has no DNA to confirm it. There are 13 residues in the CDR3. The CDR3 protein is CASSLGKNYGYTF.

CDR3: CASSFYLAGGADTQYF. The genes are TRBV7-9 and TRBJ2-3; lacking DNA, the TRBD2 call made by TCRdb goes unchecked. This CDR3 comprises 16 residues. Looked up from germline, CDR1 is SEHNR and CDR2 is FQNEAQ (reference sequence).

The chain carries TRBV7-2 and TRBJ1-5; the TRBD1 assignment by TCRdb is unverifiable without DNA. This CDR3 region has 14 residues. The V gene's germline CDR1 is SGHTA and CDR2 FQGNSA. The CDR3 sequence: CASSQYRGNQPQHF.

The CDR3: CASSVLPRWTGELFF. This chain joins TRBV9 and TRBJ2-2. Per germline, CDR1 SGDLS and CDR2 YYNGEE. The CDR3 spans 15 residues.

CDR3 protein: CASSLPSQGAKETQYF. The chain uses TRBV7-8 and TRBJ2-5; TCRdb's D call of TRBD2 is untestable without DNA. Germline V lookup: CDR1 SGHVS, CDR2 FQNEAQ. The CDR3 totals 16 residues.

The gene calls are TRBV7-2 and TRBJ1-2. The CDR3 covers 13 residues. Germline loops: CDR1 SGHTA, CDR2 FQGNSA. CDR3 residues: CASSFQGGYGYTF.

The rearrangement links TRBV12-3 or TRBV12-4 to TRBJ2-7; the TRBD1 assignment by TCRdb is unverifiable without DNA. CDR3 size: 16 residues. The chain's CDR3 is CASSAHRADRGIEQYF.